This T cell receptor beta chain was identified in a study of T-cell reconstitution after alpha-beta-depleted transplantation in children. Using unique molecular identifiers, the investigators prepared the TCRbeta library. TCRdb re-derived calls from the PCR reads in MiXCR, one entry per CDR3 protein. Here the sample spans some 290,000 distinct CDR3 sequences, 9.9% being singletons. J was trimmed by 7 bases and V by 5 bases; bases with no gene match: 7. This CDR3 has 14 amino acids. Germline V gives CDR1 SGHTA, CDR2 FQGNSA. The receptor was isolated from a human donor who donated a stem cell graft to a child with SCID. The genes are TRBV7-2 and TRBJ2-4, with 8 bases that match TRBD1. The sample consisted of PBMCs from the stem cell graft donor, taken from the stem cell graft. CDR3 amino acids: CASSDRGGWNIQYF. CDR3 DNA: TGTGCCAGCAGCGACAGGGGAGGATGGAACATTCAGTACTTC.